This TCR beta chain was recorded in a study of blood T cell repertoires in COVID-19. Here immunoSEQ multiplex PCR was the method, and the copy in TCRdb shows in-frame clones only, minus some. This table holds fewer than 250,000 clones, roughly 85% found once. Per germline, CDR1 SSHAT and CDR2 FNYEAQ (reference sequence). Germline trimming cut 5 bases from V and 6 bases from J; bases unmatched to any gene: 11. The CDR3 is 15 amino acids. The sequenced sample was PBMCs or T cells enriched from blood (not recorded which). The V call is TRBV7-7, the J call TRBJ2-3; 7 bases are a match to TRBD2. This TCR was sampled from a woman aged 40 to 49 with acute COVID-19. CDR3 in DNA: TGTGCCAGCAGCACATCTAGCGGAGGGGTGGATACGCAGTATTTT. As protein: CASSTSSGGVDTQYF. Based on the CDR3 plus reference TRBV7-7 and TRBJ2-3, the full variable domain is GAGVSQSPRYKVTKRGQDVTLRCDPISSHATLYWYQQALGQGPEFLTYFNYEAQPDKSGLPSDRFSAERPEGSISTLTIQRTEQRDSAMYRCASSTSSGGVDTQYFGPGTRLTVL.